The 8 T cell receptor beta chains in this list originate from one sample, sequenced in a study of metastatic and nonmetastatic thyroid tumors. TCRdb re-called the PCR reads via MiXCR. The sample contains some 10,000 clones, nearly 30% of which appear only once. No patient received treatment before thyroid surgery. The sequencing input was tumor tissue. The origin of the receptors is a female donor with papillary thyroid cancer or a benign thyroid nodule (not recorded which). Some clones in this sample may be carry-over from other donors' samples.

This sequence joins TRBV19 and TRBJ1-1; D not certain. CDR3 length: 14 residues. Per germline, CDR1 LNHDA and CDR2 SQIVND (reference sequence). V shed 3 bases and J shed 5 bases, with 13 bases lying between them. Here the CDR3 reads CASSMATLGTEAFF. The CDR3 DNA reads TGTGCCAGTAGTATGGCCACCTTGGGGACTGAAGCTTTCTTT.

In this sample, this clone turned up many times. The V gene is TRBV28, the J gene TRBJ2-7; 7 bases line up with TRBD1. CDR3 length: 12 residues. J was trimmed by 2 bases and V by 7 bases; bases with no gene match: 2. Germline CDR1 reads MDHEN; CDR2 reads SYDVKM. The CDR3 DNA follows: TGTGCCAGCACAGGGGGTGCCTACGAGCAGTACTTC. As protein: CASTGGAYEQYF.

The rearrangement joins TRBV9 to TRBJ2-2; D is tentatively TRBD1 or TRBD2 (5 bases each). Germline V gives CDR1 SGDLS, CDR2 YYNGEE. Trimming shortened V by 2 bases and J by 5 bases, and 13 bases separated the two germline ends. The CDR3 loop spans 15 amino acids. Written as DNA, the CDR3 is TGTGCCAGCAGCGTTTGTCAGGGAGATACCGGGGAGCTGTTTTTT. This encodes CASSVCQGDTGELFF.

A note on this clone: As the CDR3 is not closed by the conserved phenylalanine or tryptophan, this likely results from a read error. The V gene is TRBV7-3, the J gene TRBJ2-1, with D possibly being TRBD1 or TRBD2 (6 bases each). This CDR3 contains 15 residues. CDR1 and CDR2 from the germline V gene are SGHTA and FQGTGA. Trimming stripped 0 bases from V and 7 bases from J, with 13 bases between. Here the CDR3 reads CASSLTGGPENEQFL. The DNA of the CDR3 is TGTGCCAGCAGCTTAACGGGGGGCCCCGAAAATGAGCAGTTCCTC.

This clone was counted a few times. The chain links TRBV3-1 to TRBJ2-5; D might be TRBD1 (6 bases). The CDR3 sequence is 12 residues long. Germline lookup yields CDR1 LGHDT and CDR2 YNNKEL (reference sequence). V gave up 4 bases and J gave up 9 bases, with 12 bases separating them. The CDR3: CASSRQAEAQYF. Here the CDR3 DNA reads TGTGCCAGCAGCCGACAGGCCGAGGCCCAGTACTTC.

The chain is built from TRBV6-1 and TRBJ1-2; possibly TRBD1 for D (5 bases). The CDR3 has 17 residues. V shed 6 bases and J shed 10 bases, with 30 bases lying between them. The germline V gene has CDR1 MNHNS and CDR2 SASEGT. CDR3 protein: CASSDQGARAGHYFYTF. The CDR3 DNA sequence: TGTGCCAGCAGCGACCAGGGCGCCCGGGCCGGCCACTATTTCTACACCTTC.

CDR3 amino acids: CASSQMAGLSTDTQYF. The CDR3, as DNA: TGCGCCAGCAGCCAAATGGCGGGGCTTAGCACAGATACGCAGTATTTT. This chain links TRBV4-1 with TRBJ2-3, with a tentative D call TRBD2 (6 bases). Germline V CDR1 and CDR2: MGHRA, YSYEKL. V gave up 2 bases and J gave up 0 bases, with 12 bases separating them. The CDR3 has 16 amino acids.

The CDR3 region has the DNA TGTGCCAGCAGCCAGGCATCAGGGGATGGCTACACCTTC. Translation gives CASSQASGDGYTF. This rearrangement joins TRBV3-1 to TRBJ1-2; a possible D gene is TRBD1 (6 bases). The CDR3 has 13 residues. CDR1 LGHDT and CDR2 YNNKEL come from the germline V gene (reference sequence). The V end was cut by 3 bases, the J end by 6 bases, with 11 bases between.